This T cell receptor beta chain was sequenced during a study of T cell responses to AZD1222 COVID-19 vaccine. Study-wide results and caveats: Females outnumbered males among donors, who were mostly white British; clonal diversity was possibly underestimated. In the spike-specific TCR repertoire, nearly half reportedly target unmutated variant regions. Spike regions recognized by vaccine-associated CD4 TCRs spanned the protein, led by 160-218 and 743-854.

To note about this clone: The antigen is undetermined.

With 6 bases clipped from V and 2 bases from J, the junction kept 7 bases outside the gene matches. Germline lookup yields CDR1 MNHEY and CDR2 SMNVEV (reference sequence). This CDR3 has 17 amino acids. TCRdb's copy holds only in-frame clones and misses some; the assay was immunoSEQ multiplex PCR. The sample lists around 140,000 clones, more than 80% occurring once. V and J are TRBV27 and TRBJ2-6; 10 positions agree with TRBD1. This specimen consisted of peripheral blood, obtained 28 days after the second dose of the MenACWY control vaccine. This receptor was obtained from an adult who received the MenACWY meningococcal vaccine as a control. In DNA form, the CDR3 reads TGTGCCAGCAGACCGGGACAGGGGACCCCTGGGGCCAACGTCCTGACTTTC. Its protein product is CASRPGQGTPGANVLTF.